Included here is one T cell receptor beta chain sequence, with context. This specimen comes from a study of T-cell reconstitution after alpha-beta-depleted transplantation in children. Construction of the TCRbeta library involved unique molecular identifiers. Via MiXCR, TCRdb re-called the PCR reads, giving one row per CDR3 protein. Here the sample spans roughly 500,000 distinct CDR3 sequences, around 13% being singletons. Here the sequenced sample was PBMCs from the stem cell graft donor, taken from the stem cell graft. This TCR was sampled from a human donor who donated a stem cell graft to a child with combined immunodeficiency.

The CDR3 region is CAISEPLGPEGTEAFF. CDR3 nucleotides: TGTGCCATCAGTGAGCCGCTTGGACCCGAGGGGACTGAAGCTTTCTTT. The rearrangement joins TRBV10-3 to TRBJ1-1, with D perhaps TRBD1 (5 bases). Germline assignment: CDR1 ENHRY and CDR2 SYGVKD. The CDR3 is 16 residues long. The germline V and J ends were trimmed by 2 bases and 5 bases, with 18 bases remaining between them.